This TCR beta chain derives from a study of cytomegalovirus exposure and HLA in healthy donors. Overall study findings and caveats: By a later analysis, the bulk of CMV-associated TCR beta chains appeared HLA-restricted.

As regards this clone: Its cognate antigen is unknown.

Sampled while nominally healthy, donors likely had unrecorded immune exposures. The CDR3 totals 16 residues. V was pared by 2 bases and J by 3 bases, with 6 bases of the junction left unmatched. Germline loops: CDR1 SGHVS, CDR2 FNYEAQ. With 60 Vbeta and 13 Jbeta primers, the PCR was carried out. Measured with immunoSEQ multiplex PCR; TCRdb has only the in-frame clones, and not every one. The table for this sample gives 45,000 to 60,000 clones. The TCR sequence derives from a middle-aged woman in good health and CMV-seronegative. The chain is built from TRBV7-6 and TRBJ2-7; TRBD2 aligns across 11 bases. Sequencing input: PBMCs. The CDR3 protein is CASSLWTGTSGYEQYF. The CDR3 DNA sequence: TGTGCCAGCAGCTTATGGACCGGGACTAGCGGCTACGAGCAGTACTTC.